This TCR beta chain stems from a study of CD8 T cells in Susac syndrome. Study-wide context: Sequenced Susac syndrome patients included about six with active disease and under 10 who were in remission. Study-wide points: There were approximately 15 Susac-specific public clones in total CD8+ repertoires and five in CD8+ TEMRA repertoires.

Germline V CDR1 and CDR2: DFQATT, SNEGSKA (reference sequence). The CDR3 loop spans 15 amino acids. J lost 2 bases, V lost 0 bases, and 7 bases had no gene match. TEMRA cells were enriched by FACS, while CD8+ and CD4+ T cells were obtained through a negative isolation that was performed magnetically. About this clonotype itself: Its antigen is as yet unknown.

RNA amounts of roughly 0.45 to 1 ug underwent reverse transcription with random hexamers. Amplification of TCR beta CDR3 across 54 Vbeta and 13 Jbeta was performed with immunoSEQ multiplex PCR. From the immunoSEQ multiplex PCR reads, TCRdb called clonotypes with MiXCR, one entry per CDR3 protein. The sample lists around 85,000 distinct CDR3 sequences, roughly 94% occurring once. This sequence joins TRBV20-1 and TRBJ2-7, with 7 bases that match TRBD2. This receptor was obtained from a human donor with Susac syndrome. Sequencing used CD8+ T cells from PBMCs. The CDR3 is CSARDWGGPTYEQYF. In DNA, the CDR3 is TGCAGTGCTAGAGATTGGGGGGGTCCAACCTACGAGCAGTACTTC.